The subject of this entry is one T cell receptor (beta chain). The data belong to a study of blood T cell repertoires in COVID-19. Study background: Material from acute and convalescent COVID-19 was sourced from the United States, Italy and Spain. T cells, B-cell-depleted T cells, or PBMCs supplied cDNA or gDNA.

CDR3 length: 11 amino acids. CDR1 is GTSNPN, CDR2 SVGIG, per germline (reference sequence). Deletions cut 1 base from V and 12 bases from J, with 10 bases between. Authors' data handling: Counts of nucleated cells, estimated from reference gene primer amplification, were obtained. Libraries were prepared by immunoSEQ multiplex PCR; TCRdb keeps only in-frame clonotypes and omits some of them. V, J and clone size are taken as reported in that table, and D and trimming were inferred from the DNA itself. The sample includes about 140,000 clones, 88% seen only once; the top ten take less than 2%. The sample taken for sequencing was peripheral blood. This clonotype originated in a woman aged 55 to 70 with acute or convalescent COVID-19. The V and J genes are TRBV30 and TRBJ2-1, with D perhaps TRBD1 (6 bases). CDR3 in amino acids: CAWSGGQPQFF. CDR3 DNA sequence: TGTGCCTGGAGTGGGGGACAACCGCAGTTCTTC. Together with reference TRBV30 and TRBJ2-1, the CDR3 gives the full variable domain: SQTIHQWPATLVQPVGSPLSLECTVEGTSNPNLYWYRQAAGRGLQLLFYSVGIGQISSEVPQNLSASRPQDRQFILSSKKLLLSDSGFYLCAWSGGQPQFFGPGTRLTVL.